The rows below give T cell receptor beta chains drawn from one sample of a study of cytomegalovirus exposure and HLA in healthy donors. Sequenced by immunoSEQ multiplex PCR; TCRdb stores in-frame clones only, minus some. The sample lists 150,000 or so clones; about 80% were seen once. Sequencing input: PBMCs. Receptor source: a man aged 45-65 years in good health and CMV-seropositive. Both conserved end residues are part of each CDR3. Each record gives: clone size, V gene, D gene, J gene, CDR3 DNA, CDR3 protein. A D gene is named only where the DNA matches it firmly. The listing skips clone size in some rows; elsewhere it reads once, few, many or a size class.

>NA|TRBV5-1|NA|TRBJ1-6
TGCGCCAGCAGCTTGGACAGGCCCGAAAATAATTCACCCCTCCACTTT
CASSLDRPENNSPLHF
>NA|TRBV13|TRBD2|TRBJ2-1
TGTGCCAGCAGCTTTCATTCGTGGCGGGGGGGGGTCAATGAGCAGTTCTTC
CASSFHSWRGGVNEQFF
>NA|TRBV5-6|NA|TRBJ1-5
TGTGCCAGCAGTAGTGGGGGGTTCTATAGCAATCAGCCCCAGCATTTT
CASSSGGFYSNQPQHF
>NA|TRBV7-9|NA|TRBJ1-1
TGTGCCAGCAGCTGGGCGGGGGGCGCGACTGAAGCTTTCTTT
CASSWAGGATEAFF
>NA|TRBV5-1|TRBD1|TRBJ1-6
TGCGCCAGCAGCTTGAGGGACAGGGGTAATTCACCCCTCCACTTT
CASSLRDRGNSPLHF
>NA|TRBV7-8|NA|TRBJ2-6
TGTGCCAGCAGCTTAGGTCGGGAACCAAAATCTGGGGCCAACGTCCTGACTTTC
CASSLGREPKSGANVLTF
>NA|TRBV28|NA|TRBJ2-1
TGTGCCAGCAGTTTGGCGGGGAGCGGTGAGCAGTTCTTC
CASSLAGSGEQFF
>NA|TRBV5-1|TRBD1|TRBJ1-2
TGCGCCAGCAGCCCGGGACAGTTAAGGGGCTACACCTTC
CASSPGQLRGYTF
>few|TRBV7-9|NA|TRBJ1-6
TGTGCCAGCAGCCAGAGCCTAGAAGGATCACCCCTCCACTTT
CASSQSLEGSPLHF
>few|TRBV19|NA|TRBJ2-1
TGTGCCAGTAGTAAGGGAGGGGGCTACAATGAGCAGTTCTTC
CASSKGGGYNEQFF
>NA|TRBV7-2|NA|TRBJ2-3
TGTGCCAGCAGCTTACAGGGAACTAGCACAGATACGCAGTATTTT
CASSLQGTSTDTQYF
>NA|TRBV28|TRBD1|TRBJ1-6
TGTGCCAGCAGTCAAGCAGGGACAGCGGTATCCCTCCACTTT
CASSQAGTAVSLHF
>few|TRBV7-9|TRBD1|TRBJ2-4
TGTGCCAGCAGCTTAGACTACGGGACAGGACCTAAAAACATTCAGTACTTC
CASSLDYGTGPKNIQYF
>NA|TRBV19|NA|TRBJ1-2
TGTGCCAGTAGTATAGGGGCAGAACTCCCTAACTATGGCTACACCTTC
CASSIGAELPNYGYTF
>NA|TRBV28|TRBD1|TRBJ2-5
TGTGCCAGCCCTAGGATAACACAGGGGGTAAGAGAGACCCAGTACTTC
CASPRITQGVRETQYF
>NA|TRBV7-9|TRBD1|TRBJ2-7
TGTGCCAGCAGCTCCGACAGGGGTACCCACGAGCAGTACTTC
CASSSDRGTHEQYF
>NA|TRBV29-1|TRBD2|TRBJ2-3
TGCAGCGTTGAAACTAGCGGGGCCGATACGCAGTATTTT
CSVETSGADTQYF
>NA|TRBV5-8|NA|TRBJ1-4
TGTGCCAGCAGCTTGGGGGACACAACAACTAATGAAAAACTGTTTTTT
CASSLGDTTTNEKLFF
>NA|TRBV27|NA|TRBJ1-2
TGTGCCAGCACCCCGGGGGGTGACATCCTAAACTATGGCTACACCTTC
CASTPGGDILNYGYTF
>NA|TRBV10-2|NA|TRBJ1-2
TGCGCCAGCACCCCGGGTTCCTATGGCTACACCTTC
CASTPGSYGYTF
>NA|TRBV9|TRBD1|TRBJ2-1
TGTGCCAGCAGCGTCGGACAGGGTTCCTACAATGAGCAGTTCTTC
CASSVGQGSYNEQFF
>once|TRBV6-5|TRBD2|TRBJ2-5
TGTGCCAGCATGGGGGGGGGAAACCAAGAGACCCAGTACTTC
CASMGGGNQETQYF
>few|TRBV7-2|NA|TRBJ2-5
TGTGCCAGCAGCTTACTCTACCAAGAGACCCAGTACTTC
CASSLLYQETQYF
>NA|TRBV2|TRBD2|TRBJ2-2
TGTGCCAGCAAGGCTGGCGGGGGACCCACCGGGGAGCTGTTTTTT
CASKAGGGPTGELFF
>few|TRBV29-1|NA|TRBJ1-4
TGCAGCGTTGTTGGCAGGGTGAATGAAAAACTGTTTTTT
CSVVGRVNEKLFF
>NA|TRBV7-2|TRBD1|TRBJ1-5
TGTGCCAGCAGCCTCGGGACAGGGCGTCAGCCCCAGCATTTT
CASSLGTGRQPQHF
>NA|TRBV19|TRBD1|TRBJ1-5
TGTGCCAGTAGTACTGGGACAGGGGATCTATTTTATCAGCCCCAGCATTTT
CASSTGTGDLFYQPQHF
>once|TRBV7-8|NA|TRBJ1-5
TGTGCCAGCAGCCCATCTTCAGGGGAGAGACAGCCCCAGCATTTT
CASSPSSGERQPQHF
>NA|TRBV6-5|TRBD1|TRBJ1-6
TGTGCCAGCAGTTACACCACAGGGGCCCTCCACTTT
CASSYTTGALHF
>NA|TRBV12-5|TRBD2|TRBJ2-2
TGTGCTAGTGGTTTCGGGGGACTAGCGGGGGGCACCGGGGAGCTGTTTTTT
CASGFGGLAGGTGELFF
>once|TRBV28|NA|TRBJ1-5
TGTGCCAGCAGTTTAGGAGGAGAGAGCAATCAGCCCCAGCATTTT
CASSLGGESNQPQHF
>NA|TRBV7-2|NA|TRBJ2-1
TGTGCCAGCAGGTTGGCGGCGGACAATGAGCAGTTCTTC
CASRLAADNEQFF
>once|TRBV10-3|NA|TRBJ1-2
TGTGCCATCAGTGCTGGGACAATCTATGGCTACACCTTC
CAISAGTIYGYTF
>NA|TRBV2|TRBD2|TRBJ2-2
TGTGCCAGCAGGAGACTAGCGGGGGTCGGGGAGCTGTTTTTT
CASRRLAGVGELFF
>NA|TRBV6-1|TRBD1|TRBJ1-1
TGTGCCAGCAGTGTAGGGACAGCGAACACTGAAGCTTTCTTT
CASSVGTANTEAFF
>NA|TRBV19|TRBD1|TRBJ2-7
TGTGCCAGTAGTCCCGGGACAGGGCCCTACGAGCAGTACTTC
CASSPGTGPYEQYF
>NA|TRBV19|NA|TRBJ1-1
TGTGCCAGTAGTATAGTTTACAGGAACACTGAAGCTTTCTTT
CASSIVYRNTEAFF
>NA|TRBV27|NA|TRBJ1-6
TGTGCCAGCAGTTTAGACAGGAGCTCCTATAATTCACCCCTCCACTTT
CASSLDRSSYNSPLHF
>NA|TRBV11-2|TRBD1|TRBJ1-1
TGTGCCAGCAGCTTAGGAACAGGGGGCAACACTGAAGCTTTCTTT
CASSLGTGGNTEAFF
>NA|TRBV5-5|NA|TRBJ1-5
TGTGCCAGCAGCCGTACTACGGGTGAACAGCCCCAGCATTTT
CASSRTTGEQPQHF
>NA|TRBV2|TRBD1|TRBJ1-1
TGTGCCAGCACGGGGGACAGGGCGAGGGGTCCTGAAGCTTTCTTT
CASTGDRARGPEAFF
>NA|TRBV2|NA|TRBJ1-2
TGTGCCAGCAGTGAACAGCCAGGTTCTAACTATGGCTACACCTTC
CASSEQPGSNYGYTF
>NA|TRBV10-2|TRBD1|TRBJ2-5
TGCGCCAGCAGCCAAGGGGACAGGGGGCTGCGGCAAGAGACCCAGTACTTC
CASSQGDRGLRQETQYF
>NA|TRBV9|TRBD1|TRBJ2-5
TGTGCCAGCAGCGTAGAACAGGGGGCATGGGAGACCCAGTACTTC
CASSVEQGAWETQYF
>NA|TRBV28|NA|TRBJ2-5
TGTGCCAGCAGTTTCCCCCGAGAGTACCAAGAGACCCAGTACTTC
CASSFPREYQETQYF
>NA|TRBV29-1|NA|TRBJ1-1
TGCAGCGTATCCGACAGGAACACTGAAGCTTTCTTT
CSVSDRNTEAFF
>NA|TRBV5-5|NA|TRBJ2-1
TGTGCCAGCAGCTTGGTTGGGGGCTTAAGCAATGAGCAGTTCTTC
CASSLVGGLSNEQFF
>NA|TRBV5-1|NA|TRBJ1-4
TGCGCCAGCAGCGTGGACACGGGGAGCTATGAAAAACTGTTTTTT
CASSVDTGSYEKLFF
>NA|TRBV9|TRBD1|TRBJ1-3
TGTGCCAGCAGCGTAGCGACAGGGGCTTCCTCTGGAAACACCATATATTTT
CASSVATGASSGNTIYF
>few|TRBV6-5|TRBD1|TRBJ2-2
TGTGCCAGCAGTCGGACAGGGGACACCGGGGAGCTGTTTTTT
CASSRTGDTGELFF